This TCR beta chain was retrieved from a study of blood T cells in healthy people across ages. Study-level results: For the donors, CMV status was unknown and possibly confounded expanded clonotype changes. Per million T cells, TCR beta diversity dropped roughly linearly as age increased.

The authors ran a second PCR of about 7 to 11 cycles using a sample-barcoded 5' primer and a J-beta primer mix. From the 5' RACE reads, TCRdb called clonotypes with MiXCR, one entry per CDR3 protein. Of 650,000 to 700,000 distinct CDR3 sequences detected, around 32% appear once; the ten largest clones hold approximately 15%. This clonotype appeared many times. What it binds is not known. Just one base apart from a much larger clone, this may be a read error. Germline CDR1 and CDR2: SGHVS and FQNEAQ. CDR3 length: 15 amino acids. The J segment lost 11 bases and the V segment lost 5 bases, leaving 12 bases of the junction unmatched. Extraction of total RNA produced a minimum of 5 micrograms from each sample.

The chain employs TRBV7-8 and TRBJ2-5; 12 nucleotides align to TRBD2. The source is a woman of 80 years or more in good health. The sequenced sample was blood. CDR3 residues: CASSPLAGGHHEQYF. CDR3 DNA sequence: TGTGCCAGCAGCCCTCTAGCGGGGGGGCACCATGAGCAGTACTTC.